This TCR beta chain comes out of a study of OX40 agonist ivuxolimab in advanced cancers. Across the study: Partial responses were achieved by three patients, of whom one had hepatocellular carcinoma and two had cutaneous melanoma.

The repertoire was sequenced with immunoSEQ multiplex PCR; TCRdb's copy has only in-frame clones and lacks some. The sample holds more than 45,000 clones, approximately 83% seen once. This CDR3 is built from 14 residues. Deletions cut 0 bases from V and 2 bases from J, with 9 bases between. Per the germline V gene, CDR1 is GTSNPN and CDR2 is SVGIG (reference sequence). Study-level results: The mean number of expanded clones was higher in CD8+ T cells than in CD4+.

Blood samples were obtained at baseline, cycle 4 day 1, and cycle 7 day 1. For this clone: Its antigen is undetermined.

The gene calls are TRBV30 and TRBJ2-3; D gene uncertain. This clonotype was obtained from an adult with an advanced solid tumor such as melanoma, head and neck, liver or kidney cancer. Material: CD4+ or CD8+ T cells sorted from blood, obtained in a trial of the OX40 agonist ivuxolimab. CDR3 amino acids: CAWSVGGVTDTQYF. The CDR3 DNA sequence: TGTGCCTGGAGTGTGGGTGGGGTCACAGATACGCAGTATTTT.